This T cell receptor beta chain emerged from a study of blood T cell repertoires in COVID-19. Across the study: Acute and convalescent COVID-19 specimens originated in the United States, Italy and Spain. In each case, the material was cDNA or gDNA derived from T cells, B-cell-depleted T cells, or PBMCs.

The ends were cut back, 4 bases at V and 4 bases at J, with 13 bases in the middle. Germline lookup yields CDR1 SGHTA and CDR2 FQGNSA. The CDR3 runs 14 residues. Original data processing: Reference gene primers were amplified, and this amplification served to estimate nucleated cell counts. The table came from immunoSEQ multiplex PCR; TCRdb's copy has only in-frame clones and leaves some out. The D gene and trimming were derived from the DNA, and the V and J assignments and clone size from that table. Among some 79,000 clones, 75% to 90% were seen once, and the ten largest hold roughly 13%. This chain joins TRBV7-2 and TRBJ1-1; no definite D call. The specimen was peripheral blood. This sequence originates from a man in his 70s with active or convalescent COVID-19. The CDR3 coding sequence is TGTGCCAGCAGCTCCAGGACTGATAGCACTGAAGCTTTCTTT. Its protein product is CASSSRTDSTEAFF.